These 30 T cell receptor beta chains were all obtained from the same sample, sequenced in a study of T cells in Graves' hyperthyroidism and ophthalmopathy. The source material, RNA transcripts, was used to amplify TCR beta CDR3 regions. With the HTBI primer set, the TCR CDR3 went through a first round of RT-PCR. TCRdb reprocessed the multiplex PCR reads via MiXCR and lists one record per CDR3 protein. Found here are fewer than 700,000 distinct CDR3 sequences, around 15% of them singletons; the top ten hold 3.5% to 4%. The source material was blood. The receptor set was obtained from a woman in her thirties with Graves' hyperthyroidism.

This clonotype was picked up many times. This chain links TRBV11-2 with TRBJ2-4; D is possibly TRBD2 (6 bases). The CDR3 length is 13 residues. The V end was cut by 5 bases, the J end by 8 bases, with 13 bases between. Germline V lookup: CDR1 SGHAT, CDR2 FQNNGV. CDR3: CASSPPPGDIQYF. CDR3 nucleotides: TGTGCCAGCAGCCCTCCACCGGGGGACATTCAGTACTTC. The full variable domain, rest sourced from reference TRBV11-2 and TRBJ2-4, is EAGVAQSPRYKIIEKRQSVAFWCNPISGHATLYWYQQILGQGPKLLIQFQNNGVVDDSQLPKDRFSAERLKGVDSTLKIQPAKLEDSAVYLCASSPPPGDIQYFGAGTRLSVL.

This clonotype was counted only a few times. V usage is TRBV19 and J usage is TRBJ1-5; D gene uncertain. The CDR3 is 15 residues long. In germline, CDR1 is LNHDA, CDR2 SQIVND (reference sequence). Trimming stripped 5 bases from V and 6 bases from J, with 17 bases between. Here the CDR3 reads CASSDEAGLGQPQHF. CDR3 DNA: TGTGCCAGTAGTGATGAGGCAGGACTGGGTCAGCCCCAGCATTTT.

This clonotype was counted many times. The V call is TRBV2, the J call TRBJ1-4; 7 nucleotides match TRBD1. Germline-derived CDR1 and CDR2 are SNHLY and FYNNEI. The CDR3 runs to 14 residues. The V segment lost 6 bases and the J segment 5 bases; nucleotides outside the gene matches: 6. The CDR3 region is CASRGGGGNEKLFF. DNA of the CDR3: TGTGCCAGCAGGGGAGGGGGCGGGAATGAAAAACTGTTTTTT.

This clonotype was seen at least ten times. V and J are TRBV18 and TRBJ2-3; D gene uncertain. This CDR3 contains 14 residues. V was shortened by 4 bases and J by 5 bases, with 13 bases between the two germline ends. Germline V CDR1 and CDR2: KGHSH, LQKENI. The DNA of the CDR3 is TGTGCCAGCTCACAGAACATCGGTAGAGATACGCAGTATTTT. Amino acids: CASSQNIGRDTQYF.

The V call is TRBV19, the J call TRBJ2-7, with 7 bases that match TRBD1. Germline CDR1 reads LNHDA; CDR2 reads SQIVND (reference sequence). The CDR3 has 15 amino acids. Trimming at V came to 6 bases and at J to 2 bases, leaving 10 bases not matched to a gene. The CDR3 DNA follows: TGTGCCAGTAGATTGTGGGACAGTGGTACCTACGAGCAGTACTTC. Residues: CASRLWDSGTYEQYF.

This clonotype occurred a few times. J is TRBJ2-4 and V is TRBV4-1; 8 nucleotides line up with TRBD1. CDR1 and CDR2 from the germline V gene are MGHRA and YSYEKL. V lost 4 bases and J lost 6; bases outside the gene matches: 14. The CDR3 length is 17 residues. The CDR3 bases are TGCGCCAGCAGCCGGCATACGACAGGGGAGATGGGAAACATTCAGTACTTC. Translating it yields CASSRHTTGEMGNIQYF.

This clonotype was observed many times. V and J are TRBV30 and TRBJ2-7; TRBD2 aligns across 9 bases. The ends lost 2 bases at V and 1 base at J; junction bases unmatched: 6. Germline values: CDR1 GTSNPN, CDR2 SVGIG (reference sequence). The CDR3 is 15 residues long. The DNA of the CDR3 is TGTGCCTGGAGTCCCGGGACTAGCTTTTCCTACGAGCAGTACTTC. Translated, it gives CAWSPGTSFSYEQYF. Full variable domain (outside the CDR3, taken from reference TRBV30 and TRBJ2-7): SQTIHQWPATLVQPVGSPLSLECTVEGTSNPNLYWYRQAAGRGLQLLFYSVGIGQISSEVPQNLSASRPQDRQFILSSKKLLLSDSGFYLCAWSPGTSFSYEQYFGPGTRLTVT.

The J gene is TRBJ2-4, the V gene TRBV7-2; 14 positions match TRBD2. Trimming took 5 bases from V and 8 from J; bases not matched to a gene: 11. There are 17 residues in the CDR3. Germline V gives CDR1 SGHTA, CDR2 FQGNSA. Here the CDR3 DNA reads TGTGCCAGCAGCATTGGGACTAGCGGGAGCGGGAGGGACATTCAGTACTTC. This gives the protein CASSIGTSGSGRDIQYF.

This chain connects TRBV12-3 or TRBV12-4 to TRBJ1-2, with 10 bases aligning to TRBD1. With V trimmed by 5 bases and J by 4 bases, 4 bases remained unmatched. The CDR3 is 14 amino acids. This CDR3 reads CASSPGDRGYGYTF. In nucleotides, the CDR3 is TGTGCCAGCAGTCCGGGGGACAGGGGCTATGGCTACACCTTC.

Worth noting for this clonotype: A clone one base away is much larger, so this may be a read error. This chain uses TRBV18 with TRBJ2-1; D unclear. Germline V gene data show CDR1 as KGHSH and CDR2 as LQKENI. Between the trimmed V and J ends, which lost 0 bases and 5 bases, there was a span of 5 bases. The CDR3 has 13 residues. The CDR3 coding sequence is TGTGCCAGCTCACCACCTCTCGACAATGAGCAGTTCTTC. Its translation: CASSPPLDNEQFF.

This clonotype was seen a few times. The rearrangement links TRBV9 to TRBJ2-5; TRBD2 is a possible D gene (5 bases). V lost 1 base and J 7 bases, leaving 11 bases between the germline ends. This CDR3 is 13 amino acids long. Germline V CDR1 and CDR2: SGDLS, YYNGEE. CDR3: CASSVWESGTQYF. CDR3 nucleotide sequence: TGTGCCAGCAGCGTATGGGAAAGCGGGACCCAGTACTTC.

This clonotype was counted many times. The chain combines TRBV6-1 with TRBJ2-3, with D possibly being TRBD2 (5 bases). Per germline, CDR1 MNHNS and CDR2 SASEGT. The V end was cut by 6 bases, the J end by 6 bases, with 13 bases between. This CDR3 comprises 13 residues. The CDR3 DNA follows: TGTGCCAGCAGCAGCGGCCCTGGGGATACGCAGTATTTT. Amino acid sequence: CASSSGPGDTQYF.

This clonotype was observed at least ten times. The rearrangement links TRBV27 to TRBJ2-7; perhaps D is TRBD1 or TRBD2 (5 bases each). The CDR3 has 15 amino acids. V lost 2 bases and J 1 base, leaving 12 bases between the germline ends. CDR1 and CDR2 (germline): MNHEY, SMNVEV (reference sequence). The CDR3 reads CASSLGGRPSYEQYF. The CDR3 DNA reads TGTGCCAGCAGTTTAGGGGGACGGCCTTCCTACGAGCAGTACTTC.

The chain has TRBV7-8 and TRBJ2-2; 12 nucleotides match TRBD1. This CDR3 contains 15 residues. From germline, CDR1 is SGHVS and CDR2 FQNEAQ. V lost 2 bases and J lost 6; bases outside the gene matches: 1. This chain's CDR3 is CASSLRDRGPGELFF. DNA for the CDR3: TGTGCCAGCAGCTTACGGGACAGGGGGCCCGGGGAGCTGTTTTTT.

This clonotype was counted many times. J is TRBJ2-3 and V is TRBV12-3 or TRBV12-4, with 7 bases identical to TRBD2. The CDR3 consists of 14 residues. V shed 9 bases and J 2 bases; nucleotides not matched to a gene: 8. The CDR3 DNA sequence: TGTGCCAGTGGATCTAGCGGCTTCACAGATACGCAGTATTTT. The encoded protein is CASGSSGFTDTQYF.

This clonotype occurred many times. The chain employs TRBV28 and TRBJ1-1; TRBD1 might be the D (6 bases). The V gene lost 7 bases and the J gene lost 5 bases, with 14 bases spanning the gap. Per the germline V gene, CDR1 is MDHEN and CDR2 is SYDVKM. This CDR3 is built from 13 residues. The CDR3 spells CASTLQGKTEAFF. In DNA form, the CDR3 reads TGTGCCAGCACCCTACAGGGTAAGACTGAAGCTTTCTTT.

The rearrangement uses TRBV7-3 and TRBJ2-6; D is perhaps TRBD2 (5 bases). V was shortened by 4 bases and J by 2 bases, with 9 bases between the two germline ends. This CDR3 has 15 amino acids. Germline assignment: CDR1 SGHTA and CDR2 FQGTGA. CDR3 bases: TGTGCCAGCAGCTCACGGGGAACTGGGGCCAACGTCCTGACTTTC. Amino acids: CASSSRGTGANVLTF.

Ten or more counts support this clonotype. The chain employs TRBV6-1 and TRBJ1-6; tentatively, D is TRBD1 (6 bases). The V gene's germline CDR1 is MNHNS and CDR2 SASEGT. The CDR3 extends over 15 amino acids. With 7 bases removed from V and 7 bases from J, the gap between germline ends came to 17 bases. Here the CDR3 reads CASKPPLDRNSPLHF. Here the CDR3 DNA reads TGTGCCAGCAAACCCCCTTTAGACAGGAATTCACCCCTCCACTTT.

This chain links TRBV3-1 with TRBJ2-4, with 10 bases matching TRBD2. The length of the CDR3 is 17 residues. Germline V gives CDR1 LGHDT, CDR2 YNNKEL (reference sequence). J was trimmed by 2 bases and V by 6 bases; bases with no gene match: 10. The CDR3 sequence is CASRPSSGSRSKNIQYF. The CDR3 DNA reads TGTGCCAGCAGGCCCTCTAGCGGGAGTAGGTCCAAAAACATTCAGTACTTC. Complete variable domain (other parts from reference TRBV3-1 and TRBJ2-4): DTAVSQTPKYLVTQMGNDKSIKCEQNLGHDTMYWYKQDSKKFLKIMFSYNNKELIINETVPNRFSPKSPDKAHLNLHINSLELGDSAVYFCASRPSSGSRSKNIQYFGAGTRLSVL.

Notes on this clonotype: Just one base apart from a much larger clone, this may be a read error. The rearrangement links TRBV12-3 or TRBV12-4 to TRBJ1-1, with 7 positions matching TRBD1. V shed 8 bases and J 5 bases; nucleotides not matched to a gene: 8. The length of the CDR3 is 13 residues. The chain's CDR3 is CASGRGGETEAFF. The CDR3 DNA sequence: TGTGCCAGCGGAAGAGGGGGCGAAACTGAAGCTTTCTTT.

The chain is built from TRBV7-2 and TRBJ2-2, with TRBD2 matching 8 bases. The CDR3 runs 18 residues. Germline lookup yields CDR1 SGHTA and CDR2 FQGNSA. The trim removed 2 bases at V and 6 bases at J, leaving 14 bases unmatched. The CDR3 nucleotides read TGTGCCAGCAGCTTACAGGACATATCCGGGACTAGTTCCGGGGAGCTGTTTTTT. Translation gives CASSLQDISGTSSGELFF.

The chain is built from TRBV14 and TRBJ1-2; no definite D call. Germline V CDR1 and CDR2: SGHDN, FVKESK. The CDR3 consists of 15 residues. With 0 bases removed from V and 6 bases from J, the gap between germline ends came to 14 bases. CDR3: CASSQDVGSENGYTF. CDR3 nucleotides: TGTGCCAGCAGCCAAGATGTTGGGAGTGAGAATGGCTACACCTTC.

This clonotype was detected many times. This CDR3 is CASSYPLDGMYEQYF. CDR3 DNA: TGTGCCAGCAGTTACCCCCTTGATGGGATGTACGAGCAGTACTTC. The J gene is TRBJ2-7, the V gene TRBV6-1; D gene uncertain. CDR1 is MNHNS, CDR2 SASEGT, per germline. The V end lost 5 bases, the J end lost 4 bases, and 18 bases lay between the germline ends. The CDR3 runs to 15 residues.

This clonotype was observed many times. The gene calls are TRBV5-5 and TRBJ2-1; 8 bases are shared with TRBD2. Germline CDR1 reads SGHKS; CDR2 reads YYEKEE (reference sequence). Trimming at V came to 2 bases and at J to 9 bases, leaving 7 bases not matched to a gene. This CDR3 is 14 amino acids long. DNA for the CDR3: TGTGCCAGCAGCTTCTCCGGACTAGCCTCTGAGCAGTTCTTC. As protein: CASSFSGLASEQFF.

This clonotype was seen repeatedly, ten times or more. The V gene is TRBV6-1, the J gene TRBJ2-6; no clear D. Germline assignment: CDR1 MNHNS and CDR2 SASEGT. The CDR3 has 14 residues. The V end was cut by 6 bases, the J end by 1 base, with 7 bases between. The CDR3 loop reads CASSYVSGANVLTF. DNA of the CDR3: TGTGCCAGCAGCTATGTTTCTGGGGCCAACGTCCTGACTTTC.

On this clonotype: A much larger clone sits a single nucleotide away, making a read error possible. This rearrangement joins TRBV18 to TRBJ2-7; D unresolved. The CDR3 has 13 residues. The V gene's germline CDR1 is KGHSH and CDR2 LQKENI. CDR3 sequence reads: CTSSPPTPMEQYF. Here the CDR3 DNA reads TGTACCAGCTCACCACCGACCCCTATGGAGCAGTACTTC.

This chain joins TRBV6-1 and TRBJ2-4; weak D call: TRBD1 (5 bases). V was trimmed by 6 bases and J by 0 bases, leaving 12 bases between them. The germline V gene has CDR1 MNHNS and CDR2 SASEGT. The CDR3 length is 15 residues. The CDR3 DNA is TGTGCCAGCAGGATGACAGCACTAGCCAAAAACATTCAGTACTTC. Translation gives CASRMTALAKNIQYF.

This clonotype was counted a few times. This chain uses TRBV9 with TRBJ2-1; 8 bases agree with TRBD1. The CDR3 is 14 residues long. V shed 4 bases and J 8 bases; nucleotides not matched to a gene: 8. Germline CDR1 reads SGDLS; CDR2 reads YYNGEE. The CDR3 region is CASSPGTGTDEQFF. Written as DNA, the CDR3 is TGTGCCAGCAGCCCGGGGACAGGTACGGATGAGCAGTTCTTC.

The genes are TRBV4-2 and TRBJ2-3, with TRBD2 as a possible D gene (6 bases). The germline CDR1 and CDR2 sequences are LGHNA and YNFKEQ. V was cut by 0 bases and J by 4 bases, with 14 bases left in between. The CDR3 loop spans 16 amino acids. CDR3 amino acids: CASSQDRGYVPDTQYF. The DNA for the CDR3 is TGTGCCAGCAGCCAAGATCGGGGGTATGTTCCAGATACGCAGTATTTT.

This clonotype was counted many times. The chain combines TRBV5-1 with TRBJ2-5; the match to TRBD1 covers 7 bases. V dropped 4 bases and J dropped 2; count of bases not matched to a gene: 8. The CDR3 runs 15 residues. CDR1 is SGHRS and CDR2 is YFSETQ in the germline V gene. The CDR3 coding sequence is TGCGCCAGCAGCCGGGCCCAGGGACAGCAAGAGACCCAGTACTTC. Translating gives CASSRAQGQQETQYF.